The present TCR beta chain was sequenced within a study of blood T cell repertoires in COVID-19. Study-level background: Samples of COVID-19 (acute and convalescent) were obtained from the United States, Italy and Spain. PBMCs, B-cell-depleted T cells, or T cells provided the cDNA or gDNA that made up the material.

In the original processing: Using reference gene primer amplification, nucleated cell counts were estimated. Sequencing was performed with immunoSEQ multiplex PCR; in TCRdb, only in-frame clones are kept and a portion is missing. From that table come the V and J calls and clone size; the DNA was used to work out D and trimming. The table records about 170,000 clones, 82% of them present only once. In this sample, this clone turned up once. Germline values: CDR1 MGHRA, CDR2 YSYEKL. The CDR3 loop spans 16 amino acids. V lost 4 bases, J lost 3 bases, and 11 bases stayed unmatched. This receptor was identified in an elderly woman with acute or convalescent COVID-19. Sequenced input: peripheral blood. This sequence joins TRBV4-1 and TRBJ1-1; TRBD1 matches at 7 bases. Here the CDR3 reads CASSRRQGGGDTEAFF. The CDR3 coding sequence is TGCGCCAGCAGCCGCCGACAGGGCGGAGGTGACACTGAAGCTTTCTTT.